This TCR beta chain was sequenced for a study of follicular helper T cells after annual influenza vaccination (dated by TCRdb to 2017 to 2019). With regard to the full study: After each seasonal influenza vaccination, blood was collected on days 0, 7 and 28. Some subjects were followed across successive annual vaccinations spanning the 2013-2014, 2014-2015 and 2015-2016 seasons to study recall of cTfh clones. One week after vaccination, a second recruited cohort of approximately twelve subjects (Table S1) displayed a similar ICOS+CD38+ cTfh response. Multi-year samples were obtained from about 6 subjects, with two vaccination seasons covered for four subjects and three seasons covered for two subjects. The 2013-2014 samples were cryopreserved, while the 2015 samples were processed right after collection.

The time point label here, explained by the study, means: 2015-2016 season, pre-vaccination. Adults received seasonal inactivated influenza vaccine (Fluvarix), and TCRB sequencing tracked sorted blood CD4 subsets before and after vaccination. To be eligible, subjects had to be community-dwelling and could not have received an influenza vaccine during the previous 6 months. Influenza vaccine contraindications, substance abuse, HIV/AIDS, active malignancy, immunomodulatory medication and active illness such as respiratory infection were included among the exclusion criteria. At each time point, about 40 to 100 mL of blood was collected. Either Ficoll-Paque PLUS or SepMate separation was used to isolate PBMC. As a non-Tfh subset for comparison, CXCR5- memory CD4 T cells were sorted. Before DNA extraction, cell subsets were sorted from PBMC on a BD FACS Aria. The library was generated by the immunoSEQ multiplex PCR assay. Adaptive Biotechnologies carried out TCRB amplification, library preparation, sequencing and preliminary bioinformatics at Survey level resolution. The authors' analysis ran thus. Clonality was calculated in R as 1 minus normalized Shannon entropy, and the Gini index was calculated with the R package ineq. Overlap score was defined as the summed counts of shared sequences divided by the total counts of all sequences in both compared samples. Shared-clonotype significance used Fisher's exact test assuming a theoretical repertoire of 10^7 TCRB sequences. Held by TCRdb, this immuneACCESS table contains in-frame sequences only and omits some clones. Under half of the omission traces to an unresolved V gene where checked; the cause of the rest is unknown. The DNA was the basis for D and trimming; V, J and clone size are from that table. Within this sample are some 5,100 clones, with 80% to 85% of them counted one time only. Around 0.65% of the sample comes from the top ten.

This clone was found once. The antigen it recognizes is unknown. Base qualities are not provided; no much larger clone lies one nucleotide away. Study-wide conclusions, independent of this receptor: When influenza clone enrichment was assessed, the possibility that the much larger non-cTfh compartments were undersampled could not be excluded. Because only roughly 9-22% of the analyzed cells gave productive TCRB sequences, there was no way to sample rare clonotypes. ICOS+CD38+ cTfh clonality correlated with the frequency of that population, and its change correlated with the change in circulating plasmablast frequency. Day 7 ICOS+CD38+ clones were most often found later in ICOS-CD38- cTfh, suggesting that subset may serve as a memory reservoir. Successive annual vaccinations recalled a recurrent oligoclonal ICOS+CD38+ cTfh response that contained tetramer and AIM influenza-specific clonotypes.

The germline V gene (reference sequence) specifies MNHEY as CDR1 and SMNVEV as CDR2. The CDR3, from cysteine to phenylalanine, totals 16 residues. Left in the record is the CDR3 DNA by itself, 48 bases read in frame from the first base. V and J are trimmed by 6 bases and 3 bases, and the gene matches miss 7 bases of the junction. The source of this sequence is an adult who received the influenza vaccine. The sequenced sample was CXCR5- memory CD4+ T cells sorted from blood, obtained on the day of influenza vaccination. What this sample's cell subset or site label stands for: CXCR5- memory CD4 T cells. The chain was built from TRBV27 and TRBJ2-2; 10 bases in between match TRBD1. The DNA sequence follows: TGTGCCAGCAGCCACCGGACAGGGGGGGACACCGGGGAGCTGTTTTTT. Translated, this gives CASSHRTGGDTGELFF.